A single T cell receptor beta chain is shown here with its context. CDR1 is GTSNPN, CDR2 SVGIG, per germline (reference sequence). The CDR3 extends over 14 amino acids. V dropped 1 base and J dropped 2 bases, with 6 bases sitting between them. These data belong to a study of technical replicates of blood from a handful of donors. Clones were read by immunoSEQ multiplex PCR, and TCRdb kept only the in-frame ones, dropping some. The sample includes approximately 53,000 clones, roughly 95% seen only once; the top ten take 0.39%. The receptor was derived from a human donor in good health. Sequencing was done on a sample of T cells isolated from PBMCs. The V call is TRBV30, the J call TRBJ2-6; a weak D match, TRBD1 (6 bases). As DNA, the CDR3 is TGTGCCTGGAGTGCAGGGGCTGGGGCCAACGTCCTGACTTTC. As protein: CAWSAGAGANVLTF.